This T cell receptor (beta chain) was captured in a study of shared clonotypes between healthy human individuals. General study points: The study's rarefaction showed incomplete sorted-subset sequencing despite large depth. The naive CD4 repertoires of four donors were compared, and roughly 5% of clonotypes were shared. Non-shared clonotypes had lower generation probabilities than clonotypes shared by all four sorted-subset donors.

Note on this clone: Its antigen is unknown.

Only in-frame clones appear in the TCRdb table, and some are missing; sequencing was by immunoSEQ multiplex PCR. The sample carries some 2,000,000 clones, around 95% recorded once. Into CD45RA+ naive and CD45RA-negative memory subsets, the CD4+ cells were split. Specimen: naive CD4+ T cells sorted from blood. This sample's subset: CD45RA+ positively selected. The clonotype originates from a man younger than 30 in good health.

The CDR3 nucleotides are TGCGCCAGCAGCTTGGCCGGGACAGGGTCCCGCAATGAGCAGTTCTTC. It is translated as CASSLAGTGSRNEQFF. The J gene is TRBJ2-1, the V gene TRBV5-1, with 9 bases lining up with TRBD1. Germline CDR1 SGHRS, CDR2 YFSETQ. V was pared by 0 bases and J by 6 bases, with 7 bases of the junction left unmatched. CDR3 size: 16 residues.